The next 20 T cell receptor beta chains were all read from a single sample in a study of graft-versus-host responses after intestinal transplantation. TCRdb's copy holds only in-frame clones and misses some; the assay was immunoSEQ multiplex PCR. Here the sample spans 30,000 to 45,000 clones, about 93% being singletons. Antigens of these TCRs are unknown. Source: unstimulated CD8+ T cells sorted from spleen or lymph node cells, taken before transplant. These receptor sequences come from a human donor who was the organ donor for an intestinal transplant.

The chain carries TRBV2 and TRBJ1-1, with D tentatively TRBD1 (6 bases). CDR1 and CDR2 from the germline V gene are SNHLY and FYNNEI. The CDR3 spans 15 residues. Between the trimmed V and J ends, which lost 3 bases and 2 bases, there was a span of 13 bases. The CDR3 loop reads CASSDPRGANTEAFF. Written as DNA, the CDR3 is TGTGCCAGCAGTGACCCGCGGGGGGCTAACACTGAAGCTTTCTTT.

This rearrangement joins TRBV4-1 to TRBJ2-1; D may be TRBD2 (6 bases). From germline, CDR1 is MGHRA and CDR2 YSYEKL. This CDR3 is 13 amino acids long. V lost 1 base and J lost 5, with 6 bases in between. The CDR3 protein is CASSQGTNNEQFF. CDR3 coding DNA: TGCGCCAGCAGCCAAGGGACTAACAATGAGCAGTTCTTC.

The table lists this clone with a count of one. The chain links TRBV15 to TRBJ2-7; D may be TRBD2 (5 bases). V gave up 3 bases and J gave up 6 bases, with 21 bases separating them. The V gene's germline CDR1 is LNHNV and CDR2 YYDKDF (reference sequence). CDR3 length: 16 amino acids. CDR3 in DNA: TGTGCCACCAGCAGGGCTTTTACAAGGGAGATCGTCGAGCAGTACTTC. Translating it yields CATSRAFTREIVEQYF.

This chain uses TRBV28 with TRBJ1-2; 8 positions match TRBD1. The CDR3 runs 14 residues. Per germline, CDR1 MDHEN and CDR2 SYDVKM. Trimming took 4 bases from V and 6 from J; bases not matched to a gene: 7. The chain's CDR3 is CASSSRTGSDGYTF. CDR3 nucleotides: TGTGCCAGCAGTTCCCGGACAGGGTCGGATGGCTACACCTTC.

The chain uses TRBV4-3 and TRBJ2-1; 8 bases match TRBD2. Germline loops: CDR1 LGHNA, CDR2 YSLEER. The V gene end was trimmed by 1 base and the J gene end by 6 bases; junction bases not matched to a gene: 2. CDR3 size: 14 residues. The CDR3 spells CASSQGTSPNEQFF. In DNA, the CDR3 is TGCGCCAGCAGCCAAGGGACTAGCCCCAATGAGCAGTTCTTC.

The chain is built from TRBV6-1 and TRBJ2-3; D gene unclear. There are 15 residues in the CDR3. The germline CDR1 and CDR2 sequences are MNHNS and SASEGT. Trimming took 1 base from V and 0 from J, leaving 8 bases between them. CDR3 in DNA: TGTGCCAGCAGTGAAGGAAGGGCTAGCACAGATACGCAGTATTTT. Translation gives CASSEGRASTDTQYF.

J is TRBJ1-1 and V is TRBV27; D is unresolved. Per the germline V gene, CDR1 is MNHEY and CDR2 is SMNVEV (reference sequence). The CDR3 runs 13 residues. With 5 bases removed from V and 0 bases from J, the gap between germline ends came to 7 bases. The CDR3 region is CASSHAVNTEAFF. The CDR3 nucleotides are TGTGCCAGCAGTCACGCAGTGAACACTGAAGCTTTCTTT.

CDR3 amino acids: CASRGEPNQPQHF. CDR3 DNA: TGTGCCAGCAGGGGCGAGCCAAATCAGCCCCAGCATTTT. V is TRBV2 and J is TRBJ1-5; D not resolved. V was trimmed by 6 bases and J by 4 bases, leaving 10 bases between them. CDR3 length equals 13 residues. The germline V gene has CDR1 SNHLY and CDR2 FYNNEI.

The V gene is TRBV7-2, the J gene TRBJ2-7; TRBD2 agrees at 9 bases. Germline V gene sequence: CDR1 SGHTA, CDR2 FQGNSA. The CDR3 contains 14 residues. Trimming took 4 bases from V and 0 from J; bases not matched to a gene: 1. The CDR3 is CASSSSGASYEQYF. The CDR3 DNA is TGTGCCAGCAGCTCTAGCGGGGCCTCCTACGAGCAGTACTTC.

The V and J genes are TRBV18 and TRBJ1-5; D remains unclear. The CDR3 loop spans 14 amino acids. Trimming took 4 bases from V and 6 from J, leaving 13 bases between them. Germline V gives CDR1 KGHSH, CDR2 LQKENI. Here the CDR3 DNA reads TGTGCCAGCTCACAATCGTATAGGGTTCAGCCCCAGCATTTT. Translation: CASSQSYRVQPQHF.

The V gene is TRBV15, the J gene TRBJ1-1, with D possibly matching TRBD1 (5 bases). This CDR3 region has 15 residues. Germline V gene data show CDR1 as LNHNV and CDR2 as YYDKDF (reference sequence). Between the trimmed V and J ends, which lost 3 bases and 3 bases, there was a span of 14 bases. The CDR3 DNA reads as TGTGCCACCAGCAGGTCAGGGCTACAATACACTGAAGCTTTCTTT. Translated: CATSRSGLQYTEAFF. The complete variable domain, with remaining parts taken from reference TRBV15 and TRBJ1-1, reads DAMVIQNPRYQVTQFGKPVTLSCSQTLNHNVMYWYQQKSSQAPKLLFHYYDKDFNNEADTPDNFQSRRPNTSFCFLDIRSPGLGDTAMYLCATSRSGLQYTEAFFGQGTRLTVV.

The chain has TRBV9 and TRBJ2-1, with 13 bases aligning to TRBD2. Germline V lookup: CDR1 SGDLS, CDR2 YYNGEE. The V and J ends lost 0 bases and 10 bases, in that order; junction bases with no gene match: 10. This CDR3 contains 17 residues. The CDR3 is CASSVATSGRARGEQFF. The CDR3 region has the DNA TGTGCCAGCAGCGTAGCTACTAGCGGGAGGGCCCGGGGAGAGCAGTTCTTC.

The V gene is TRBV4-3, the J gene TRBJ2-1; D is uncertain. V lost 0 bases and J 5 bases, leaving 11 bases between the germline ends. The CDR3 has 15 residues. Germline loops: CDR1 LGHNA, CDR2 YSLEER. Here the CDR3 reads CASSQDPGSDNEQFF. The CDR3 nucleotides are TGCGCCAGCAGCCAAGACCCCGGCAGCGACAATGAGCAGTTCTTC.

This chain connects TRBV4-3 to TRBJ2-3, with D possibly being TRBD2 (7 bases). The CDR3 runs to 17 residues. V shed 0 bases and J shed 1 base, with 14 bases lying between them. Germline CDR1 LGHNA, CDR2 YSLEER. This chain's CDR3 is CASSQEGASGGTDTQYF. CDR3 nucleotides: TGCGCCAGCAGCCAAGAGGGGGCTAGCGGAGGCACAGATACGCAGTATTTT.

V gene TRBV4-2 combines with J gene TRBJ1-4; D perhaps matches TRBD1 (5 bases). The germline V gene has CDR1 LGHNA and CDR2 YNFKEQ. The V gene lost 4 bases and the J gene lost 0 bases, with 15 bases spanning the gap. This CDR3 is 17 amino acids long. DNA for the CDR3: TGTGCCAGCAGCCCAGGACACCGCGGGGCAACTAATGAAAAACTGTTTTTT. Translation gives CASSPGHRGATNEKLFF.

The chain employs TRBV28 and TRBJ2-4; TRBD2 is a possible D gene (5 bases). From germline, CDR1 is MDHEN and CDR2 SYDVKM. The CDR3 totals 15 residues. Between the trimmed V and J ends, which lost 5 bases and 0 bases, there was a span of 11 bases. CDR3 sequence (DNA): TGTGCCAGCAGTGGCCGGGCGGGAGCCAAAAACATTCAGTACTTC. It yields the protein CASSGRAGAKNIQYF.

V and J are TRBV4-2 and TRBJ2-3, with 7 bases identical to TRBD2. There are 18 residues in the CDR3. Germline CDR1 LGHNA, CDR2 YNFKEQ. V lost 0 bases and J lost 3; bases outside the gene matches: 12. The chain's CDR3 is CASSQEGTGRAWTDTQYF. CDR3 nucleotides: TGTGCCAGCAGCCAAGAAGGGACGGGGAGGGCCTGGACAGATACGCAGTATTTT.

This sequence joins TRBV4-3 and TRBJ2-7, with D possibly TRBD1 on 6 matching bases. CDR1 is LGHNA, CDR2 YSLEER, per germline. The germline V and J ends were trimmed by 2 bases and 0 bases, with 14 bases remaining between them. The CDR3 consists of 16 residues. CDR3 sequence reads: CASSQIWTANSYEQYF. Here the CDR3 DNA reads TGCGCCAGCAGCCAAATCTGGACAGCCAACTCCTACGAGCAGTACTTC.

The rearrangement links TRBV4-3 to TRBJ2-7; 9 positions match TRBD2. CDR1 is LGHNA, CDR2 YSLEER, per germline. The CDR3 has 16 amino acids. Unmatched junction bases numbered 8, after V lost 0 bases and J lost 5 bases. The CDR3 loop reads CASSQDLSSGSHEQYF. CDR3 DNA: TGCGCCAGCAGCCAAGACTTGAGTAGCGGGAGCCACGAGCAGTACTTC.

The chain links TRBV5-4 to TRBJ1-1; D gene ambiguous. Per germline, CDR1 SGHNT and CDR2 YYREEE (reference sequence). Trimming shortened V by 9 bases and J by 0 bases, and 21 bases separated the two germline ends. CDR3 length: 16 amino acids. The CDR3 sequence: CATQARFLFMNTEAFF. The DNA for the CDR3 is TGTGCCACCCAGGCCAGATTCCTCTTCATGAACACTGAAGCTTTCTTT.